This T cell receptor (beta chain) was retrieved from a study of PD-L1 blockade in urothelial cancer. Study as a whole: Samples came from 3 weeks, at the second dose, and 6 weeks into treatment.

Germline CDR1 reads MNHEY; CDR2 reads SVGAGI. The CDR3 contains 13 residues. V was clipped by 6 bases and J by 1 base, with 9 bases between them. Repertoires were generated with immunoSEQ multiplex PCR, while TCRdb's copy carries only in-frame clones and drops some. The sample lists 15,000 to 20,000 clones, around 81% occurring once. Time point described: peripheral blood 6 weeks after treatment start. The receptor was derived from a man aged 50 or older with urothelial cancer. This material consisted of PBMCs, taken around atezolizumab (anti-PD-L1) treatment. V usage is TRBV6-5 and J usage is TRBJ2-5, with D perhaps matching TRBD1 (6 bases). Here the CDR3 reads CASRPGAQETQYF. CDR3 DNA sequence: TGTGCCAGCAGACCAGGGGCCCAAGAGACCCAGTACTTC.